This T cell receptor (beta chain) was retrieved from a study of blood T cell repertoires in COVID-19. Study background: The United States, Italy and Spain supplied acute and convalescent COVID-19 samples. The analysed material was cDNA or gDNA that came from T cells, B-cell-depleted T cells, or PBMCs.

Authors' analysis steps: For nucleated cells, counts were estimated from reference gene primer amplification. Data came from immunoSEQ multiplex PCR; TCRdb stores just in-frame clones and leaves some out. That table furnishes V, J and clone size, whereas the DNA furnished D and trimming. The sample lists approximately 130,000 clones; 69% were seen once. Germline V gene sequence: CDR1 MDHEN, CDR2 SYDVKM. Between the trimmed V and J ends, which lost 6 bases and 7 bases, there was a span of 19 bases. There are 15 residues in the CDR3. The sequenced sample consisted of peripheral blood. The clonotype comes from a woman in her seventies with acute or convalescent COVID-19. The rearrangement uses TRBV28 and TRBJ2-1; tentatively, D is TRBD2 (5 bases). The CDR3 sequence is CASSLGVSQRNEQFF. The CDR3 bases are TGTGCCAGCAGCCTCGGAGTATCCCAGCGGAATGAGCAGTTCTTC.